The 8 T cell receptor beta chains listed next were all sequenced from one sample in a study of T cell responses to AZD1222 COVID-19 vaccine. Data came from immunoSEQ multiplex PCR; TCRdb stores just in-frame clones and leaves some out. The table records about 97,000 clones, around nine tenths of them present only once. Sequencing used peripheral blood, obtained on day 0 of AZD1222 vaccination. The receptors come from an adult in good health.

The chain employs TRBV6-5 and TRBJ1-5, with a possible D match to TRBD1 (5 bases). V gave up 7 bases and J gave up 0 bases, with 13 bases separating them. CDR1 is MNHEY, CDR2 SVGAGI, per germline. The CDR3 contains 15 residues. The CDR3 nucleotides read TGTGCCAGCAATCTACAGGCAAATAGCAATCAGCCCCAGCATTTT. Residues: CASNLQANSNQPQHF.

The genes are TRBV2 and TRBJ2-1, with 7 positions matching TRBD1. CDR1 is SNHLY, CDR2 FYNNEI, per germline. The V segment lost 9 bases and the J segment 5 bases; nucleotides outside the gene matches: 10. The CDR3 consists of 14 residues. CDR3 in DNA: TGTGCCAGAGGGGGCCCAGGGTTCAACAATGAGCAGTTCTTC. It yields the protein CARGGPGFNNEQFF.

This chain links TRBV5-1 with TRBJ2-3, with D possibly called TRBD1 or TRBD2 (7 bases each). The ends were cut back, 1 base at V and 3 bases at J, with 9 bases in the middle. The CDR3 totals 14 residues. Germline V CDR1 and CDR2: SGHRS, YFSETQ. The CDR3 protein is CASSLQGGTDTQYF. In DNA form, the CDR3 reads TGCGCCAGCAGCTTGCAGGGGGGGACAGATACGCAGTATTTT.

The genes are TRBV19 and TRBJ1-2; tentatively, D is TRBD1 (5 bases). The ends were cut back, 7 bases at V and 8 bases at J, with 20 bases in the middle. Germline V gene lookup returns CDR1 LNHDA and CDR2 SQIVND (reference sequence). CDR3 length: 14 residues. As DNA, the CDR3 is TGTGCCAGTAACCTGAGACGAGGGGTCGACGGCTACACCTTC. Protein product: CASNLRRGVDGYTF.

V and J are TRBV18 and TRBJ2-2, with D perhaps matching TRBD1 (6 bases). This CDR3 has 17 residues. Germline V gene lookup returns CDR1 KGHSH and CDR2 LQKENI. V dropped 1 base and J dropped 0 bases, with 12 bases sitting between them. The CDR3 nucleotides read TGTGCCAGCTCACCACGGGGACGGGACACGAACACCGGGGAGCTGTTTTTT. Translation gives CASSPRGRDTNTGELFF.

The CDR3 DNA is TGTGCCAGCAGCCAAGGTCGGGCAGGGGGCTACGAGCAGTACTTC. Protein sequence: CASSQGRAGGYEQYF. V and J are TRBV3-1 (or the pseudogene TRBV3-2) and TRBJ2-7; 7 bases are a match to TRBD1. The CDR3 spans 15 residues. CDR1 LGHDT and CDR2 YNNKEL come from the germline V gene (reference sequence). The junction had 6 bases not matched to a gene; V was cut back by 1 base and J by 3 bases.

V and J are TRBV6-6 and TRBJ1-2; TRBD1 matches at 8 bases. V was pared by 4 bases and J by 3 bases, with 1 base of the junction left unmatched. This CDR3 comprises 13 residues. Germline CDR1 MNHNY, CDR2 SVGAGI (reference sequence). CDR3 region: CASSLTGDYGYTF. DNA for the CDR3: TGTGCCAGCAGTTTGACAGGGGACTATGGCTACACCTTC.

The chain is built from TRBV29-1 and TRBJ2-5, with 9 bases fitting TRBD1. J lost 5 bases, V lost 6 bases, and 7 bases had no gene match. CDR1 SQVTM and CDR2 ANQGSEA come from the germline V gene. The CDR3 extends over 13 amino acids. The CDR3 protein is CSVVGQGLETQYF. CDR3 sequence (DNA): TGCAGCGTGGTAGGACAGGGGTTGGAGACCCAGTACTTC.